Presented here are 27 T cell receptor beta chains from one specimen sequenced in a study of cytomegalovirus exposure and HLA in healthy donors. 13 Jbeta primers and 60 Vbeta primers were used for the PCR. TCRdb's copy holds only in-frame clones and misses some; the assay was immunoSEQ multiplex PCR. This sample has fewer than 250,000 clones; roughly 86% occur once, and the top ten carry under 2%. The sample comprised PBMCs. These TCRs come from a woman younger than 35 in good health and CMV-seronegative.

This clone has a single count. For the CDR3, the DNA is TGCGCCAGCAGCCAAGGAGGGTTGAATTCACCCCTCCACTTT. Translating it yields CASSQGGLNSPLHF. This chain joins TRBV4-1 and TRBJ1-6; D not resolved. The CDR3 totals 14 residues. Trimming stripped 1 base from V and 7 bases from J, with 8 bases between. Germline V CDR1 and CDR2: MGHRA, YSYEKL.

This clone was seen a single time. The genes are TRBV5-8 and TRBJ2-7; D might be TRBD1 (6 bases). CDR3 length: 13 amino acids. Trimming pared 4 bases from V and 7 bases from J, leaving 15 bases between. Germline V gene lookup returns CDR1 SGHTS and CDR2 YDEGEE. The CDR3 DNA follows: TGTGCCAGCAGCACGAGGGCAGGGGATGAGCAGTACTTC. This encodes CASSTRAGDEQYF. Looking up the rest from reference TRBV5-8 and TRBJ2-7 gives the full variable domain: EAGVTQSPTHLIKTRGQQATLRCSPISGHTSVYWYQQALGLGLQFLLWYDEGEERNRGNFPPRFSGRQFPNYSSELNVNALELEDSALYLCASSTRAGDEQYFGPGTRLTVT.

V usage is TRBV5-4 and J usage is TRBJ2-2; TRBD1 matches at 9 bases. V lost 4 bases to trimming and J lost 6 bases; unmatched junction nucleotides: 10. The CDR3 consists of 16 residues. Germline-derived CDR1 and CDR2 are SGHNT and YYREEE (reference sequence). CDR3 in DNA: TGTGCCAGCAGCAGGGACAGGGTCAGTCCCGCCGGGGAGCTGTTTTTT. Residues: CASSRDRVSPAGELFF.

The chain uses TRBV18 and TRBJ2-6; D unresolved. Germline V gene data show CDR1 as KGHSH and CDR2 as LQKENI. V was trimmed by 2 bases and J by 3 bases, leaving 11 bases between them. The CDR3 length is 16 residues. DNA for the CDR3: TGTGCCAGCTCACCATATCTACGTGGTGGGGCCAACGTCCTGACTTTC. Amino acid sequence: CASSPYLRGGANVLTF.

This chain joins TRBV2 and TRBJ1-2, with 7 positions matching TRBD1. CDR1 and CDR2 from the germline V gene are SNHLY and FYNNEI. The CDR3 has 13 amino acids. V dropped 6 bases and J dropped 6; count of bases not matched to a gene: 7. The CDR3 DNA sequence: TGTGCCAGCAGGTCACAGGGGAACGATGGCTACACCTTC. Protein product: CASRSQGNDGYTF.

DNA for the CDR3: TGTGCCAGCAGCTTAGCGCCGGTGCGGAGGGAGACCCAGTACTTC. Its protein is CASSLAPVRRETQYF. The V and J genes are TRBV7-2 and TRBJ2-5, with TRBD2 as a possible D gene (5 bases). Germline CDR1 and CDR2: SGHTA and FQGNSA. The CDR3 length is 15 residues. V gave up 0 bases and J gave up 5 bases, with 13 bases separating them.

This rearrangement joins TRBV29-1 to TRBJ1-4, with D perhaps matching TRBD1 (6 bases). The V gene's germline CDR1 is SQVTM and CDR2 ANQGSEA. Trimming removed 7 bases from V and 4 bases from J, with 16 bases in between. The CDR3 totals 14 residues. The chain's CDR3 is CSAKKTGFNEKLFF. Here the CDR3 DNA reads TGCAGCGCTAAAAAGACAGGCTTTAATGAAAAACTGTTTTTT.

The chain joins TRBV9 to TRBJ2-5; maybe TRBD1 (6 bases). The germline gives CDR1 SGDLS, CDR2 YYNGEE. Trimming took 4 bases from V and 1 from J, leaving 11 bases between them. The CDR3 runs to 14 residues. CDR3 loop: CASSPGTSQETQYF. The CDR3 DNA sequence: TGTGCCAGCAGCCCCGGGACATCCCAAGAGACCCAGTACTTC.

The rearrangement links TRBV5-4 to TRBJ2-6; D call uncertain. CDR3 length: 15 amino acids. CDR1 and CDR2 from the germline V gene are SGHNT and YYREEE (reference sequence). Trimming removed 3 bases at V and 1 base at J, with 8 bases between. The CDR3 DNA sequence: TGTGCCAGCAGCTACAGTATTTCTGGGGCCAACGTCCTGACTTTC. It yields the protein CASSYSISGANVLTF. The whole variable domain, filled in from reference TRBV5-4 and TRBJ2-6, reads ETGVTQSPTHLIKTRGQQVTLRCSSQSGHNTVSWYQQALGQGPQFIFQYYREEENGRGNFPPRFSGLQFPNYSSELNVNALELDDSALYLCASSYSISGANVLTFGAGSRLTVL.

DNA for the CDR3: TGTGCCAGTAGAGGGGCTGCGGAGACCCAGTACTTC. This gives the protein CASRGAAETQYF. J is TRBJ2-5 and V is TRBV19; weak D call: TRBD1 (5 bases). The germline V gene encodes CDR1 LNHDA and CDR2 SQIVND (reference sequence). CDR3 size: 12 residues. V was trimmed by 6 bases and J by 5 bases, leaving 10 bases between them.

The chain joins TRBV15 to TRBJ1-1, with D possibly being TRBD1 (5 bases). This CDR3 is built from 13 residues. Germline V gives CDR1 LNHNV, CDR2 YYDKDF (reference sequence). The V end was cut by 1 base, the J end by 6 bases, with 9 bases between. CDR3 region: CATSRVGGSEAFF. Written as DNA, the CDR3 is TGTGCCACCAGCAGAGTGGGGGGGTCTGAAGCTTTCTTT.

V gene TRBV5-6 combines with J gene TRBJ1-1; D not resolved. The CDR3 sequence is 13 residues long. Germline values: CDR1 SGHDT, CDR2 YYEEEE. Deletions cut 3 bases from V and 1 base from J, with 7 bases between. CDR3 DNA: TGTGCCAGCAGCTCCGGAGAGAACACTGAAGCTTTCTTT. Its translation is CASSSGENTEAFF.

This chain links TRBV30 with TRBJ2-7, with D possibly matching TRBD2 (7 bases). The CDR3 length is 15 residues. The V end lost 5 bases, the J end lost 1 base, and 18 bases lay between the germline ends. Per the germline V gene, CDR1 is GTSNPN and CDR2 is SVGIG (reference sequence). CDR3 in amino acids: CAWSPGRGGSYEQYF. The DNA for the CDR3 is TGTGCCTGGTCCCCCGGAAGGGGGGGGTCCTACGAGCAGTACTTC.

V gene TRBV9 combines with J gene TRBJ1-1; unclear D gene. The CDR3 runs 14 residues. V gave up 0 bases and J gave up 1 base, with 7 bases separating them. CDR1 and CDR2 (germline): SGDLS, YYNGEE. In nucleotides, the CDR3 is TGTGCCAGCAGCGTAGGGCAGAAGAACACTGAAGCTTTCTTT. This translates into CASSVGQKNTEAFF.

The rearrangement joins TRBV5-1 to TRBJ2-5; D perhaps matches TRBD2 (5 bases). V lost 0 bases, J lost 3 bases, and 9 bases lay in between. From germline, CDR1 is SGHRS and CDR2 YFSETQ. This CDR3 is 14 amino acids long. CDR3 sequence (DNA): TGCGCCAGCAGCTTGGGGACTTTTAAAGAGACCCAGTACTTC. Translated, it gives CASSLGTFKETQYF. The whole variable domain, filled in from reference TRBV5-1 and TRBJ2-5, reads KAGVTQTPRYLIKTRGQQVTLSCSPISGHRSVSWYQQTPGQGLQFLFEYFSETQRNKGNFPGRFSGRQFSNSRSEMNVSTLELGDSALYLCASSLGTFKETQYFGPGTRLLVL.

The chain links TRBV30 to TRBJ2-3, with 7 bases lining up with TRBD1. The germline V gene has CDR1 GTSNPN and CDR2 SVGIG (reference sequence). V lost 3 bases and J lost 1; bases outside the gene matches: 4. This CDR3 region has 14 residues. CDR3 residues: CAWSLTGGTDTQYF. The CDR3, as DNA: TGTGCCTGGAGCCTCACAGGGGGCACAGATACGCAGTATTTT.

The chain has TRBV7-2 and TRBJ2-3; 14 bases map to TRBD2. Unmatched junction bases numbered 1, after V lost 3 bases and J lost 5 bases. The germline V gene has CDR1 SGHTA and CDR2 FQGNSA. This CDR3 contains 15 residues. In DNA, the CDR3 is TGTGCCAGCAGCTTTGGGACTAGCGGGAGAGATACGCAGTATTTT. This translates into CASSFGTSGRDTQYF.

This chain joins TRBV9 and TRBJ2-5; 8 bases match TRBD2. The J segment lost 2 bases and the V segment lost 4 bases, leaving 10 bases of the junction unmatched. The germline V gene encodes CDR1 SGDLS and CDR2 YYNGEE. The CDR3 spans 16 residues. The DNA of the CDR3 is TGTGCCAGCAGCCCCAGTGGGCGGGGGGAACAAGAGACCCAGTACTTC. Encoded protein: CASSPSGRGEQETQYF.

V is TRBV7-9 and J is TRBJ2-7, with D tentatively TRBD1 (6 bases). CDR1 is SEHNR and CDR2 is FQNEAQ in the germline V gene (reference sequence). The CDR3 is 16 residues long. Trimming took 5 bases from V and 0 from J, leaving 17 bases between them. In nucleotides, the CDR3 is TGTGCCAGCAGCCTACCCCGGGACAAGATCTCCTACGAGCAGTACTTC. Residues: CASSLPRDKISYEQYF.

This clone was seen a few times. The chain couples TRBV2 to TRBJ1-1, with TRBD1 identical over 8 bases. This CDR3 spans 14 amino acids. CDR1 and CDR2 from the germline V gene are SNHLY and FYNNEI. J gave up 0 bases and V 4 bases, and 1 base lay outside the gene matches. DNA of the CDR3: TGTGCCAGCAGTGGACAGGGGATGAACACTGAAGCTTTCTTT. As protein: CASSGQGMNTEAFF.

The genes are TRBV4-3 and TRBJ1-2; D ambiguous. V lost 0 bases and J 8 bases, leaving 16 bases between the germline ends. CDR3 length: 15 residues. CDR1 is LGHNA and CDR2 is YSLEER in the germline V gene. This CDR3 is CASSQDVGGRSGYTF. DNA of the CDR3: TGCGCCAGCAGCCAAGATGTGGGCGGGAGGAGCGGCTACACCTTC.

The chain links TRBV12-2 to TRBJ2-5; the table assigns TRBD2, which was not confirmed against the DNA. TRBV12-2 is described as a pseudogene. CDR3 length: 16 amino acids. The CDR3 DNA reads TGTGCAAGTCGCCCGAACCTCCTCGAGGGCCAAGAGACCCAGTACTTC. It codes for CASRPNLLEGQETQYF.

The rearrangement uses TRBV6-1 and TRBJ2-1, with TRBD2 matching over 7 bases. Per germline, CDR1 MNHNS and CDR2 SASEGT. Losses at the gene ends were 1 base for V and 7 bases for J; bases not matched to a gene: 10. This CDR3 comprises 16 residues. The CDR3 DNA reads TGTGCCAGCAGTGAAGACCTCGCGGGGGTTAAAAATGAGCAGTTCTTC. Translating it yields CASSEDLAGVKNEQFF.

Notes on this clone: Different DNA sequences within this sample yield the same CDR3. This rearrangement joins TRBV10-1 to TRBJ2-4, with a tentative D call TRBD2 (5 bases). The V gene lost 0 bases and the J gene lost 2 bases, with 14 bases spanning the gap. Germline V CDR1 and CDR2: WNHNN, SYGVQD (reference sequence). CDR3 size: 17 residues. The CDR3 region has the DNA TGCGCCAGCAGTGAGTCGAACGGAGCGGAAACCAAAAACATTCAGTACTTC. Its protein is CASSESNGAETKNIQYF.

This clone came up once. The chain joins TRBV10-2 to TRBJ2-1; tentatively, D is TRBD2 (6 bases). The V end lost 3 bases, the J end lost 8 bases, and 17 bases lay between the germline ends. The germline V gene has CDR1 WSHSY and CDR2 SAAADI. The CDR3 length is 15 residues. CDR3 residues: CASSDTSFAYDEQFF. DNA for the CDR3: TGCGCCAGCAGTGACACTAGCTTCGCGTACGATGAGCAGTTCTTC.

The gene calls are TRBV5-6 and TRBJ2-5, with 10 bases matching TRBD2. The closer fit of TRBJ2-7 to the DNA end suggests the J call may be wrong. CDR1 is SGHDT, CDR2 YYEEEE, per germline. The CDR3 consists of 15 residues. For the CDR3, the DNA is TGTGCCAGCAGCCACCCGGGGACTAGCGATTACGAGCAGTACTTC. This translates into CASSHPGTSDYEQYF.

V is TRBV6-5 and J is TRBJ1-4; the D gene is possibly TRBD1 (5 bases). The germline V gene encodes CDR1 MNHEY and CDR2 SVGAGI. V lost 4 bases to trimming and J lost 8 bases, with 17 bases between them. The length of the CDR3 is 15 residues. CDR3 nucleotides: TGTGCCAGCAGTTGGGGGGTGGGAGTCGGAGAAAAACTGTTTTTT. Protein: CASSWGVGVGEKLFF.